Listed here is a single T cell receptor beta chain. The CDR3 covers 13 residues. Trimming removed 10 bases from V and 5 bases from J, with 12 bases in between. The germline V gene encodes CDR1 SGHTA and CDR2 FQGTGA. The data originate from a study of CD8 T cells in Susac syndrome. Overall study context: When blood was collected, patients with Susac syndrome were therapy-naive, were taking corticosteroids, or were receiving intravenous immunoglobulin alone.

With random hexamers, reverse transcription was performed on roughly 0.5 to 1 ug of RNA. MiXCR, applied by TCRdb to the immunoSEQ multiplex PCR reads, yields one record per CDR3 protein. The sample contains tens of thousands of distinct CDR3 sequences, approximately 96% of which appear only once. What was sequenced was CD8+ T cells from PBMCs. The chain uses TRBV7-3 and TRBJ1-6; D gene uncertain. The sequence was collected from a human donor with Susac syndrome. In DNA, the CDR3 is TGTGCCACCTCGTCAGAGAATAATTCACCCCTCCACTTT. This codes for CATSSENNSPLHF. Filled out from reference TRBV7-3 and TRBJ1-6, the complete variable domain reads GAGVSQTPSNKVTEKGKYVELRCDPISGHTALYWYRQSLGQGPEFLIYFQGTGAADDSGLPNDRFFAVRPEGSVSTLKIQRTERGDSAVYLCATSSENNSPLHFGNGTRLTVT.